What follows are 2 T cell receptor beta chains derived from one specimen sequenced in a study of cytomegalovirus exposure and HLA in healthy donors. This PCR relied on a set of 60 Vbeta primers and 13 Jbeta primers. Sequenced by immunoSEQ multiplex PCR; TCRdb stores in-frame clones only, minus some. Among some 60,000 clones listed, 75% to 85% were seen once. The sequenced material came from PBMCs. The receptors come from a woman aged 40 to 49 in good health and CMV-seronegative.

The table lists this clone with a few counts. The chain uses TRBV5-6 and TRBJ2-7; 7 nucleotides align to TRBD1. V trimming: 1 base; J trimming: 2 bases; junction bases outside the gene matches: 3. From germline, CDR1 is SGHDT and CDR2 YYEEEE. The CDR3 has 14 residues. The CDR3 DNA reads TGTGCCAGCAGCTTGACAGGGGCCCCCTACGAGCAGTACTTC. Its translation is CASSLTGAPYEQYF.

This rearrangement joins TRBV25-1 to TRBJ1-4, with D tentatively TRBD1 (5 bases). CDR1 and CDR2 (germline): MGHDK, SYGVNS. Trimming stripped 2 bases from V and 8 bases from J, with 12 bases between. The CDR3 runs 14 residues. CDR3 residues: CASSETGSSEKLFF. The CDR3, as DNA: TGTGCCAGCAGTGAAACAGGCTCAAGCGAAAAACTGTTTTTT.